The TCR beta chain under discussion was sequenced for a study of blood T cell repertoires in COVID-19. Using immunoSEQ multiplex PCR, the repertoire was profiled, and TCRdb retains in-frame clones only, with some absent. Among tens of thousands of clones listed, around nine tenths were seen once. The CDR3 covers 12 residues. With 5 bases removed from V and 9 bases from J, the gap between germline ends came to 11 bases. Per germline, CDR1 SEHNR and CDR2 FQNEAQ (reference sequence). Sequenced input: peripheral blood. V is TRBV7-9 and J is TRBJ2-1; TRBD2 might be the D (5 bases). The clonotype originates from a man in his sixties with acute or convalescent COVID-19. CDR3 nucleotides: TGTGCCAGCAGCCAGGACGGAGGTGAGCAGTTCTTC. It is translated as CASSQDGGEQFF. The full variable domain, its missing parts supplied by reference TRBV7-9 and TRBJ2-1, is DTGVSQNPRHKITKRGQNVTFRCDPISEHNRLYWYRQTLGQGPEFLTYFQNEAQLEKSRLLSDRFSAERPKGSFSTLEIQRTEQGDSAMYLCASSQDGGEQFFGPGTRLTVL.